Listed below are T cell receptor beta chains from one sample, sequenced in a study of cytomegalovirus exposure and HLA in healthy donors. Repertoires were generated with immunoSEQ multiplex PCR, while TCRdb's copy carries only in-frame clones and drops some. The sample records about 190,000 clones, 60% to 85% being singletons. Sequenced: PBMCs. Source of these receptors: a woman under 30 in good health and CMV-seronegative. Each CDR3 is given with its conserved first and last residue. Fields, in order: J gene, V gene, clone size, D gene, CDR3 protein, CDR3 DNA. The D gene is left open where the match is weak. Not all rows give a size; the values are once, few, many and, for expanded clones, a class.

j_call: TRBJ1-1; v_call: TRBV5-5; clone_size: .; d_call: .; cdr3_aa: CASSSQRTEAFF; cdr3_nt: TGTGCCAGCAGCTCCCAGCGCACTGAAGCTTTCTTT
j_call: TRBJ2-2; v_call: TRBV6-5; clone_size: .; d_call: .; cdr3_aa: CASKIWGAGELFF; cdr3_nt: TGTGCCAGCAAAATCTGGGGGGCCGGGGAGCTGTTTTTT
j_call: TRBJ2-5; v_call: TRBV30; clone_size: .; d_call: TRBD2; cdr3_aa: CAWSPRTSGPGWETQYF; cdr3_nt: TGTGCCTGGAGTCCAAGGACTAGCGGCCCAGGATGGGAGACCCAGTACTTC
j_call: TRBJ1-5; v_call: TRBV7-8; clone_size: .; d_call: .; cdr3_aa: CASIGDPNQPQHF; cdr3_nt: TGTGCCAGCATCGGGGATCCCAATCAGCCCCAGCATTTT
j_call: TRBJ2-1; v_call: TRBV2; clone_size: .; d_call: .; cdr3_aa: CASKRKNSYNEQFF; cdr3_nt: TGTGCCAGCAAGAGAAAAAACTCCTACAATGAGCAGTTCTTC
j_call: TRBJ2-2; v_call: TRBV7-3; clone_size: .; d_call: TRBD1; cdr3_aa: CASSLVGQGAPGELFF; cdr3_nt: TGTGCCAGCAGCTTAGTTGGGCAGGGGGCACCCGGGGAGCTGTTTTTT
j_call: TRBJ2-5; v_call: TRBV20-1; clone_size: .; d_call: .; cdr3_aa: CSAGGGETQYF; cdr3_nt: TGCAGTGCAGGGGGGGGCGAGACCCAGTACTTC
j_call: TRBJ2-3; v_call: TRBV27; clone_size: .; d_call: TRBD2; cdr3_aa: CASSPPGLAGVSDTQYF; cdr3_nt: TGTGCCAGCAGTCCCCCGGGACTAGCGGGAGTCTCGGATACGCAGTATTTT
j_call: TRBJ2-1; v_call: TRBV30; clone_size: .; d_call: TRBD2; cdr3_aa: CAWTLRGTRKEDEQFF; cdr3_nt: TGTGCCTGGACCCTGAGAGGGACTAGAAAAGAAGATGAGCAGTTCTTC
j_call: TRBJ2-7; v_call: TRBV5-6; clone_size: once; d_call: TRBD1; cdr3_aa: CASSLWGQVAYEQYF; cdr3_nt: TGTGCCAGCAGCTTGTGGGGACAGGTGGCCTACGAGCAGTACTTC
j_call: TRBJ2-1; v_call: TRBV13; clone_size: .; d_call: TRBD2; cdr3_aa: CASSSPHSGRRTYNEQFF; cdr3_nt: TGTGCCAGCAGCTCCCCTCATAGCGGGAGGAGGACCTACAATGAGCAGTTCTTC
j_call: TRBJ2-5; v_call: TRBV5-1; clone_size: .; d_call: TRBD2; cdr3_aa: CASLRWAGGPLETQYF; cdr3_nt: TGCGCCAGCCTTCGCTGGGCGGGAGGGCCCTTAGAGACCCAGTACTTC
j_call: TRBJ1-1; v_call: TRBV2; clone_size: .; d_call: .; cdr3_aa: CASRPGVTEAFF; cdr3_nt: TGTGCCAGCAGACCAGGGGTCACTGAAGCTTTCTTT
j_call: TRBJ1-5; v_call: TRBV19; clone_size: .; d_call: .; cdr3_aa: CASSIAERHQPQHF; cdr3_nt: TGTGCCAGTAGTATCGCGGAAAGACATCAGCCCCAGCATTTT
j_call: TRBJ2-7; v_call: TRBV2; clone_size: .; d_call: TRBD2; cdr3_aa: CASSQRGLAGYEQYF; cdr3_nt: TGTGCCAGCAGTCAAAGGGGACTAGCGGGGTACGAGCAGTACTTC
j_call: TRBJ2-7; v_call: TRBV10-2; clone_size: many; d_call: .; cdr3_aa: CASRHSGVTDEQYF; cdr3_nt: TGCGCCAGCAGGCACTCAGGGGTAACCGACGAGCAGTACTTC
j_call: TRBJ1-1; v_call: TRBV28; clone_size: .; d_call: .; cdr3_aa: CASRVHKMNTEAFF; cdr3_nt: TGTGCCAGCAGGGTACATAAGATGAACACTGAAGCTTTCTTT
j_call: TRBJ2-1; v_call: TRBV18; clone_size: few; d_call: .; cdr3_aa: CASSPSSGEQFF; cdr3_nt: TGTGCCAGCTCACCATCAAGCGGTGAGCAGTTCTTC
j_call: TRBJ2-3; v_call: TRBV7-6; clone_size: few; d_call: TRBD1; cdr3_aa: CASSSRPGGWDTQYF; cdr3_nt: TGTGCCAGCAGCTCCCGGCCAGGGGGTTGGGATACGCAGTATTTT
j_call: TRBJ2-7; v_call: TRBV5-4; clone_size: .; d_call: TRBD1; cdr3_aa: CASSSGQGGWVEQYF; cdr3_nt: TGTGCCAGCAGCAGCGGACAGGGGGGCTGGGTCGAGCAGTACTTC
j_call: TRBJ2-7; v_call: TRBV5-4; clone_size: once; d_call: TRBD2; cdr3_aa: CASSIGGAGYEQYF; cdr3_nt: TGTGCCAGCAGCATCGGGGGGGCGGGCTACGAGCAGTACTTC
j_call: TRBJ2-5; v_call: TRBV19; clone_size: once; d_call: TRBD2; cdr3_aa: CASSLLAGETQYF; cdr3_nt: TGTGCCAGTAGTCTACTAGCGGGAGAGACCCAGTACTTC
j_call: TRBJ2-5; v_call: TRBV15; clone_size: .; d_call: TRBD1; cdr3_aa: CATSRDLQGDIETQYF; cdr3_nt: TGTGCCACCAGCAGAGATCTGCAGGGGGATATAGAGACCCAGTACTTC
j_call: TRBJ1-5; v_call: TRBV6-5; clone_size: .; d_call: TRBD1; cdr3_aa: CASRRDRGGNQPQHF; cdr3_nt: TGTGCCAGCAGGAGGGACAGGGGAGGCAATCAGCCCCAGCATTTT
j_call: TRBJ2-7; v_call: TRBV7-9; clone_size: .; d_call: .; cdr3_aa: CASSFEGTVSYEQYF; cdr3_nt: TGTGCCAGCAGCTTTGAGGGTACGGTATCCTACGAGCAGTACTTC
j_call: TRBJ2-7; v_call: TRBV4-2; clone_size: .; d_call: .; cdr3_aa: CASSQEWASYEQYF; cdr3_nt: TGTGCCAGCAGCCAAGAATGGGCTTCATACGAGCAGTACTTC
j_call: TRBJ2-7; v_call: TRBV5-1; clone_size: .; d_call: TRBD1; cdr3_aa: CASSLAGTGGGEQYF; cdr3_nt: TGCGCCAGCAGCTTGGCCGGGACAGGGGGAGGCGAGCAGTACTTC